These T cell receptor beta chains were read from a single sample in a study of regulatory T cells in long-lasting Graves disease. TCRdb processed the multiplex PCR reads anew with MiXCR; each CDR3 protein has one entry. The profile shows around 480,000 distinct CDR3 sequences, approximately 16% of them singletons. The same data also went into a second study, on T cells in Graves' hyperthyroidism and ophthalmopathy.

The sample was peripheral blood mononuclear cells (PBMCs), taken at new diagnosis, from a patient treated with antithyroid drugs. The source of these receptors is a woman aged 40-60 years with Graves disease. The CDR3 runs from the conserved cysteine through the conserved F or W. A D gene is named only where the DNA matches it firmly. Some rows mark clone size as missing; the rest say once, few, many or name a class of expanded clone.

j_call: TRBJ1-1; clone_size: -; d_call: -; v_call: TRBV10-1; cdr3_aa: CASSPDSRNTEAFF; cdr3_nt: TGCGCCAGCAGCCCGGACTCCCGGAACACTGAAGCTTTCTTT
j_call: TRBJ2-1; clone_size: many; d_call: -; v_call: TRBV18; cdr3_aa: CASSPVYRADEQFF; cdr3_nt: TGTGCCAGCTCACCGGTATATCGAGCCGATGAGCAGTTCTTC
j_call: TRBJ1-3; clone_size: -; d_call: -; v_call: TRBV6-1; cdr3_aa: CASRLSRFNSGNTIYF; cdr3_nt: TGTGCCAGCAGGTTAAGTCGGTTCAACTCTGGAAACACCATATATTTT
j_call: TRBJ1-6; clone_size: few; d_call: TRBD1; v_call: TRBV11-2; cdr3_aa: CASSLGRGDRANSPLHF; cdr3_nt: TGTGCCAGCAGCTTAGGTAGGGGCGACAGGGCTAATTCACCCCTCCACTTT
j_call: TRBJ2-7; clone_size: many; d_call: -; v_call: TRBV11-2; cdr3_aa: CASSLDAVSSYEQYF; cdr3_nt: TGTGCCAGCAGCTTAGATGCGGTTAGCTCCTACGAGCAGTACTTC
j_call: TRBJ1-1; clone_size: few; d_call: -; v_call: TRBV5-1; cdr3_aa: CASSLARGPEAFF; cdr3_nt: TGCGCCAGCAGCTTGGCCAGAGGGCCTGAAGCTTTCTTT
j_call: TRBJ1-2; clone_size: many; d_call: -; v_call: TRBV2; cdr3_aa: CASSPHFVSGPNYGYTF; cdr3_nt: TGTGCCAGCAGTCCCCATTTTGTGTCCGGCCCAAACTATGGCTACACCTTC
j_call: TRBJ2-3; clone_size: -; d_call: TRBD2; v_call: TRBV10-3; cdr3_aa: CAISPAGGLTDTQYF; cdr3_nt: TGTGCCATCAGTCCCGCGGGGGGGCTCACAGATACGCAGTATTTT
j_call: TRBJ2-5; clone_size: -; d_call: -; v_call: TRBV5-6; cdr3_aa: CASSRDPSEETQYF; cdr3_nt: TGTGCCAGCAGCCGGGATCCCTCCGAGGAGACCCAGTACTTC
j_call: TRBJ2-2; clone_size: many; d_call: TRBD2; v_call: TRBV2; cdr3_aa: CASSTEGLPYGELFF; cdr3_nt: TGTGCCAGCAGTACTGAGGGACTACCTTACGGGGAGCTGTTTTTT
j_call: TRBJ2-7; clone_size: -; d_call: TRBD2; v_call: TRBV19; cdr3_aa: CASIGSGGQIEQYF; cdr3_nt: TGTGCCAGTATAGGTAGCGGGGGCCAGATCGAGCAGTACTTC
j_call: TRBJ1-2; clone_size: few; d_call: -; v_call: TRBV20-1; cdr3_aa: CSAEDVGSYGYTF; cdr3_nt: TGCAGTGCTGAGGACGTCGGGAGCTATGGCTACACCTTC
j_call: TRBJ1-1; clone_size: many; d_call: -; v_call: TRBV29-1; cdr3_aa: CSVEDDTEAFF; cdr3_nt: TGCAGCGTTGAAGATGATACTGAAGCTTTCTTT
j_call: TRBJ1-1; clone_size: -; d_call: -; v_call: TRBV11-2; cdr3_aa: CASSSLVGSNEAFF; cdr3_nt: TGTGCCAGCAGCTCCCTAGTAGGATCCAACGAAGCTTTCTTT
j_call: TRBJ2-3; clone_size: many; d_call: -; v_call: TRBV7-9; cdr3_aa: CASSLLRDRDTQYF; cdr3_nt: TGTGCCAGCAGCTTATTGAGGGATCGGGATACGCAGTATTTT
j_call: TRBJ1-1; clone_size: many; d_call: -; v_call: TRBV7-9; cdr3_aa: CASSSTGYTEAFF; cdr3_nt: TGTGCCAGCAGTTCGACAGGTTACACTGAAGCTTTCTTT